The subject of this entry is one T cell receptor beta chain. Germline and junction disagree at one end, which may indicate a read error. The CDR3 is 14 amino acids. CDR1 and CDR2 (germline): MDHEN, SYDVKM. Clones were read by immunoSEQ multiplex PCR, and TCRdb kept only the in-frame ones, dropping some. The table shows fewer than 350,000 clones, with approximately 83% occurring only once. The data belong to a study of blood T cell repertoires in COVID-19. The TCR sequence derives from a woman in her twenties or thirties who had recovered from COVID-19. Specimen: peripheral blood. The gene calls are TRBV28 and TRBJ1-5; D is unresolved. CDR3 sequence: CASSLWDSGQPQHF. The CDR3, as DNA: TGTGCCAGCAGTCTATGGGATAGCGGTCAGCCCCAGCATTTT.